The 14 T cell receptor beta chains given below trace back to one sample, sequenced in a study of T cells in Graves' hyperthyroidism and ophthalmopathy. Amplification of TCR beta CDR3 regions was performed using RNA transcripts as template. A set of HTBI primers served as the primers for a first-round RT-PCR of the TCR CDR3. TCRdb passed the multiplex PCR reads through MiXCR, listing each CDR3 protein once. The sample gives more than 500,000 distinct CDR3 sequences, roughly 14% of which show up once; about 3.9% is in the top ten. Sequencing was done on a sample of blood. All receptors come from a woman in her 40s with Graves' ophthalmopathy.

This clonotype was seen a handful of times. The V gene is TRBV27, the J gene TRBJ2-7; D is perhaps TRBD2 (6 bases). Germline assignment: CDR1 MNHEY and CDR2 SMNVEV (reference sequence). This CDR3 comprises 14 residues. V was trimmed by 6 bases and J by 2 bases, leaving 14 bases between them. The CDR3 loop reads CASSRGTTPYEQYF. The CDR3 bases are TGTGCCAGCAGCCGGGGGACGACCCCCTACGAGCAGTACTTC.

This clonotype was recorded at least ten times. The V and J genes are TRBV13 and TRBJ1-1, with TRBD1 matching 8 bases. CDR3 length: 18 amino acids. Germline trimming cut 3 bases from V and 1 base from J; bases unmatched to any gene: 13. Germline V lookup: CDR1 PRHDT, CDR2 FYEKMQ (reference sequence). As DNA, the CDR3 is TGTGCCAGCAGCTTCACCCCCCTTCGCGACAGGGGGAACACTGAAGCTTTCTTT. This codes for CASSFTPLRDRGNTEAFF.

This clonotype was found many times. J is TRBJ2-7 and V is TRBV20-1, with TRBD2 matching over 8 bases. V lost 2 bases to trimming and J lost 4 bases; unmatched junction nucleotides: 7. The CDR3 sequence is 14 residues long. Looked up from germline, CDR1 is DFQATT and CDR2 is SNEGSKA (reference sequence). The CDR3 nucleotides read TGCAGTGCTAGATCGCGGGAGGCCCCTTACGAGCAGTACTTC. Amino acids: CSARSREAPYEQYF.

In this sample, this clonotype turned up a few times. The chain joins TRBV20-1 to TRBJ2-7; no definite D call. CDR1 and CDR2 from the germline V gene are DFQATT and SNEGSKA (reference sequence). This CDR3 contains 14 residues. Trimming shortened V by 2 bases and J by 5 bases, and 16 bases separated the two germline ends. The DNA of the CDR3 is TGCAGTGCTAGACTGGCCAAACAGCACCACGAGCAGTACTTC. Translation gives CSARLAKQHHEQYF.

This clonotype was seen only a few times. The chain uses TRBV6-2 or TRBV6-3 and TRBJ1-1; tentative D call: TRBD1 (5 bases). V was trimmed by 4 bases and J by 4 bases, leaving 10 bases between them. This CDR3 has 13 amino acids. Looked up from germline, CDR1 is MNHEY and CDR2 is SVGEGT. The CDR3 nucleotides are TGTGCCAGCAGTTCAGGGTTTGGCACTGAAGCTTTCTTT. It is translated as CASSSGFGTEAFF.

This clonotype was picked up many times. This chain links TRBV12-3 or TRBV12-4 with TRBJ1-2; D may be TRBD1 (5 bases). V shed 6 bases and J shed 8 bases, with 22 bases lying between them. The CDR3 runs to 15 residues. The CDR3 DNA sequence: TGTGCCAGCAGCTACTCGGGGGGTGGAAACGTCGGCTACACCTTC. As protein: CASSYSGGGNVGYTF.

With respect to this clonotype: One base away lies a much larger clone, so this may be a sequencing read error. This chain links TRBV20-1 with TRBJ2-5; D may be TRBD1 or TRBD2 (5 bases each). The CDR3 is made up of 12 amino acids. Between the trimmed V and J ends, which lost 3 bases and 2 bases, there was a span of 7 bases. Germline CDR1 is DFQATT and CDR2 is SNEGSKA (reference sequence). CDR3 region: CSARGRQETQYF. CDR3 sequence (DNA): TGCAGTGCTAGGGGACGGCAAGAGACCCAGTACTTC.

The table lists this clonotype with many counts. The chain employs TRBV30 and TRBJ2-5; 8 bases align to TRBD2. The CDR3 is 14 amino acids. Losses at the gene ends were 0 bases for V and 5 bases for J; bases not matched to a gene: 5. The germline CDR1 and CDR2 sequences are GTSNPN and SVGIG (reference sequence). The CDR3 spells CAWSVLPGGETQYF. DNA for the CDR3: TGTGCCTGGAGTGTACTTCCGGGAGGGGAGACCCAGTACTTC.

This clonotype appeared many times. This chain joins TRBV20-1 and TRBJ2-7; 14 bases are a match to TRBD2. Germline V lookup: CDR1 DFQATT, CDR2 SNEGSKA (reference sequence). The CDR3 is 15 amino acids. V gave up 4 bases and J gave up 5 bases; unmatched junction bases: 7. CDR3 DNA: TGCAGTGCTACCGGGACTAGCGGGAGTTCCAACGAGCAGTACTTC. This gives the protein CSATGTSGSSNEQYF.

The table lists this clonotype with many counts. CDR3 coding DNA: TGTGCCAGCAGCTTAGTAGTGGGAGACACTGAAGCTTTCTTT. It yields the protein CASSLVVGDTEAFF. The J gene is TRBJ1-1, the V gene TRBV11-2; D gene ambiguous. This CDR3 has 14 amino acids. From germline, CDR1 is SGHAT and CDR2 FQNNGV. V lost 1 base to trimming and J lost 3 bases, with 9 bases between them.

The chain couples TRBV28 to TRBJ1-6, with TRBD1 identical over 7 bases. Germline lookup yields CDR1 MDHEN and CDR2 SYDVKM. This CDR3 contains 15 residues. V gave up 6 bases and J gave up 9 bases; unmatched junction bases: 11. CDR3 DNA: TGTGCCAGCAGCGCGGGCGACAGGGTTAGTTCACCCCTCCACTTT. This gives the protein CASSAGDRVSSPLHF. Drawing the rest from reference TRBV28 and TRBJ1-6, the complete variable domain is DVKVTQSSRYLVKRTGEKVFLECVQDMDHENMFWYRQDPGLGLRLIYFSYDVKMKEKGDIPEGYSVSREKKERFSLILESASTNQTSMYLCASSAGDRVSSPLHFGNGTRLTVT.

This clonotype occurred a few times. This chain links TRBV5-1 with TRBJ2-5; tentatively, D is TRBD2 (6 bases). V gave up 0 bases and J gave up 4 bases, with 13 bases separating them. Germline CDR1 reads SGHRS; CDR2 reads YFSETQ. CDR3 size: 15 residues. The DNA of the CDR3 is TGCGCCAGCAGCTTGGATGGTGGGGGGAGAGAGACCCAGTACTTC. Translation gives CASSLDGGGRETQYF. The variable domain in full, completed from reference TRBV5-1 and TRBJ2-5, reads KAGVTQTPRYLIKTRGQQVTLSCSPISGHRSVSWYQQTPGQGLQFLFEYFSETQRNKGNFPGRFSGRQFSNSRSEMNVSTLELGDSALYLCASSLDGGGRETQYFGPGTRLLVL.

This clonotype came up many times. The CDR3 sequence: CSANSQGDLTETQYF. The CDR3 DNA follows: TGCAGTGCTAATTCCCAGGGGGACTTAACAGAGACCCAGTACTTC. J is TRBJ2-5 and V is TRBV20-1; weak D call: TRBD1 (7 bases). The CDR3 contains 15 residues. From germline, CDR1 is DFQATT and CDR2 SNEGSKA (reference sequence). V shed 4 bases and J shed 4 bases, with 19 bases lying between them.

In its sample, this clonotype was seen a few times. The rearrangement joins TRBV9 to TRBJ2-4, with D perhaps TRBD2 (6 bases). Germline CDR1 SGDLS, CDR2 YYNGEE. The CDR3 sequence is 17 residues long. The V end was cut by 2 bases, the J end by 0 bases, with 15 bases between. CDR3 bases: TGTGCCAGCAGCGTTACAATCGGGACTGGAGCCAAAAACATTCAGTACTTC. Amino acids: CASSVTIGTGAKNIQYF.